Below, one T cell receptor beta chain is given with its context. V was clipped by 3 bases and J by 5 bases; unmatched bases: 5. This CDR3 is built from 15 residues. Germline V lookup: CDR1 SGDLS, CDR2 YYNGEE. The sample originates from a study of blood T cell repertoires in COVID-19. Background on the study: The United States, Italy and Spain were the sources of the acute and convalescent COVID-19 samples. T cells, B-cell-depleted T cells, or PBMCs supplied cDNA or gDNA.

Here immunoSEQ multiplex PCR was the method, and the copy in TCRdb shows in-frame clones only, minus some. The sample has 60,000 to 75,000 clones; approximately 89% are singletons. The origin of this receptor is a woman aged 55-69 years with acute or convalescent COVID-19. The gene calls are TRBV9 and TRBJ2-2, with 9 bases lining up with TRBD2. The sample was peripheral blood. The CDR3 region has the DNA TGTGCCAGCAGCGGTAGCGGGGGAGAGACCGGGGAGCTGTTTTTT. Translating gives CASSGSGGETGELFF.